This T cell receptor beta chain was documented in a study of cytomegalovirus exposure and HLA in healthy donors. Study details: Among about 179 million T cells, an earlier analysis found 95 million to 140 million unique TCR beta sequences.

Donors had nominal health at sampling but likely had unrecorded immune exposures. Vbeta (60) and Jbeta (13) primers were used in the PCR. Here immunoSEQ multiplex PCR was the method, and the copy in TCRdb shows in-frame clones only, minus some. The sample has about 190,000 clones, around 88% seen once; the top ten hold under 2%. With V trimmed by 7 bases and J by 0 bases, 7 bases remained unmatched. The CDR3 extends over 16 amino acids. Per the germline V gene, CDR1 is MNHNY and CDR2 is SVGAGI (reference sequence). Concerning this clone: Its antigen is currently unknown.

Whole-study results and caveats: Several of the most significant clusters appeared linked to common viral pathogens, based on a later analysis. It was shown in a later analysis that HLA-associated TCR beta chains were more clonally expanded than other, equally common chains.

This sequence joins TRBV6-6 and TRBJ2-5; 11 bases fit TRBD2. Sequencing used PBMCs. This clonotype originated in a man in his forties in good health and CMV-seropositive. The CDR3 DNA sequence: TGTGCCAGCAAAAAATTAGCGGGAGGGAACCAAGAGACCCAGTACTTC. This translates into CASKKLAGGNQETQYF.